The sequence of this TCR beta chain was determined in a study of early T cells in non-severe SARS-CoV-2 infection (dated by TCRdb to the early 2020s). For the study in its entirety: Because TCR sequencing relied on bulk RNA taken from unsorted whole blood, pairing of alpha and beta chains was not possible. General conclusions and limits of the study: VDJdb matching was skewed toward anti-spike CD8 responses and likely underestimated virus-specific expansions by missing private and CD4 specificities.

Between the V and J ends, shortened by 4 bases and 4 bases respectively, the junction contains 19 bases. CDR1 and CDR2 were assigned from the germline V gene as MGHRA and YSYEKL. From the cysteine through the phenylalanine, the CDR3 covers 16 amino acids. CDR3 DNA is the only sequence kept; it has 48 bases, read in frame from the first base. This clonotype has more than one count but fewer than ten. Its specific antigen is unknown. No clone much larger than this one lies a single base away; base qualities are absent. The method was 5' RACE. The reads were generated on a NextSeq 500. To correct for sequencing error and PCR bias, the TCR library protocol tagged individual cDNA molecules with unique molecular identifiers. Sequencing covered both TCR alpha and beta chains, and within each sample the abundances of alpha and beta sequences were tightly co-correlated. In the paper's pipeline: Decombinator V4 was used to perform V gene, J gene and CDR3 annotation of TCR sequences. Expanded TCRs were defined as changing significantly between any two time points under a Poisson model with p below 0.0001. Abundances of TCRs were expressed as counts per million after normalisation to the total number of TCRs sequenced in each sample. TRAV1-2 paired with TRAJ12, TRAJ20 or TRAJ33 defined MAIT TCRs, while TRAV10 paired with TRAJ18 defined iNKT TCRs. A search of VDJdb, accessed on 1 November 2021, was run for TCRs annotated to CMV, EBV and SARS-CoV-2, with TCRs annotated for multiple antigens excluded. The raw public reads went through TCRdb reprocessing: fastp at Q25, MiXCR clone calling, in-frame beta chains kept. Each CDR3 protein appears once, grouped with its most common genes and DNA. TCRdb, rather than the study authors, made the V and J calls. This sample is represented by approximately 70,000 distinct CDR3 sequences; 10% of them were singletons. Over 6% of the sample comes from the top ten.

A case-control design nested within a healthcare worker cohort in London, UK, was used, with weekly nasopharyngeal swab PCR tests and blood sampling performed. Healthcare workers were enrolled in the week of the UK lockdown, from 23 to 31 March 2020, and were followed every week for up to about 15 weeks. This receptor was identified in an adult who was a healthcare worker with PCR-confirmed SARS-CoV-2 infection or an uninfected control (not recorded which). The chain links TRBV4-1 with TRBJ1-2, with no D gene named confidently. The input for sequencing was whole blood, taken at baseline. The CDR3 region has the sequence CASSPSHLDIGYGYTF. The bases are TGCGCCAGCAGCCCCAGCCACCTAGACATAGGCTATGGCTACACCTTC.